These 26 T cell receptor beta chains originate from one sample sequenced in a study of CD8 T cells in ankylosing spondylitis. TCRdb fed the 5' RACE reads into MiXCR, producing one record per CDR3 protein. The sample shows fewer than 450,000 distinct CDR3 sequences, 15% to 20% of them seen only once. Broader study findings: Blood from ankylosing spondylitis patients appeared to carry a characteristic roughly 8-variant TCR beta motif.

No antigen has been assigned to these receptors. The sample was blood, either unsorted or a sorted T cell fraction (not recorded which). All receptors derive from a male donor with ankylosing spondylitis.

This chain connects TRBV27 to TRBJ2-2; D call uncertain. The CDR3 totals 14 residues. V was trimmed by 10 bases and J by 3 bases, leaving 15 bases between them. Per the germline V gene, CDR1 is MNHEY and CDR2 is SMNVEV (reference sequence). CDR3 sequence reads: CATQVGSDTGELFF. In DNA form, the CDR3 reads TGTGCCACTCAAGTAGGGTCGGACACCGGGGAGCTGTTTTTT.

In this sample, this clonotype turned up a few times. The CDR3 region is CATSNPKGGYQPQHF. The CDR3 bases are TGTGCCACCAGCAACCCCAAGGGGGGGTATCAGCCCCAGCATTTT. The rearrangement links TRBV15 to TRBJ1-5; TRBD1 is a possible D gene (6 bases). CDR3 length: 15 residues. The germline CDR1 and CDR2 sequences are LNHNV and YYDKDF (reference sequence). V was clipped by 4 bases and J by 5 bases, with 15 bases between them.

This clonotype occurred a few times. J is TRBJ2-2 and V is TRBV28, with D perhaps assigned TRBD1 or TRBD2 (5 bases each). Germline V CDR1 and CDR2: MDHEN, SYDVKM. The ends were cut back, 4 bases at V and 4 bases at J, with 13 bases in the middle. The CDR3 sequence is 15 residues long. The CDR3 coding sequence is TGTGCCAGCAGTTCCGAGGGGCGCGTCACCGGGGAGCTGTTTTTT. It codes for CASSSEGRVTGELFF. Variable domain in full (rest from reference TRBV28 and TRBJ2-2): DVKVTQSSRYLVKRTGEKVFLECVQDMDHENMFWYRQDPGLGLRLIYFSYDVKMKEKGDIPEGYSVSREKKERFSLILESASTNQTSMYLCASSSEGRVTGELFFGEGSRLTVL.

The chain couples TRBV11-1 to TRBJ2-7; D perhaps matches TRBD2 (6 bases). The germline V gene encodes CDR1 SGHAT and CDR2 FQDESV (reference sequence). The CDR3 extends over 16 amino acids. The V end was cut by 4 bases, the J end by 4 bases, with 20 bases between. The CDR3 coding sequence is TGTGCCAGCAGCTCAAGCGACGGGACGGGACTTTACGAGCAGTACTTC. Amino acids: CASSSSDGTGLYEQYF. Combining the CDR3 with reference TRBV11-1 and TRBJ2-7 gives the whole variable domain EAEVAQSPRYKITEKSQAVAFWCDPISGHATLYWYRQILGQGPELLVQFQDESVVDDSQLPKDRFSAERLKGVDSTLKIQPAELGDSAMYLCASSSSDGTGLYEQYFGPGTRLTVT.

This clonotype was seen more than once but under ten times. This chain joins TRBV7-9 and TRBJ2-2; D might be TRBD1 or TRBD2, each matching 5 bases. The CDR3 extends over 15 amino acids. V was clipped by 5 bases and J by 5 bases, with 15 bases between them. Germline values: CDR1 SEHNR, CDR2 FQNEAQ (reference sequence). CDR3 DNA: TGTGCCAGCAGCCTCGGGACCGCCGAGACCGGGGAGCTGTTTTTT. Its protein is CASSLGTAETGELFF.

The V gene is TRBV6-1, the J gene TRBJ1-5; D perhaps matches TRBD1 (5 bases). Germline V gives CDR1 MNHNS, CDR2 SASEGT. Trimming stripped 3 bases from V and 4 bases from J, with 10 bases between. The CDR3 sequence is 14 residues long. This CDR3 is CASSEQGFNQPQHF. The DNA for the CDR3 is TGTGCCAGCAGTGAGCAGGGTTTTAATCAGCCCCAGCATTTT.

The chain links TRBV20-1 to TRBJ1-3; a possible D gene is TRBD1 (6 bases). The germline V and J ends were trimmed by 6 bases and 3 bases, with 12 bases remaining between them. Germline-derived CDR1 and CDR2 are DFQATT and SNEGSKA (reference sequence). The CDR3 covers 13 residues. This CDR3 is CSARGVIGNTIYF. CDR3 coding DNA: TGCAGTGCGAGGGGGGTAATTGGAAACACCATATATTTT.

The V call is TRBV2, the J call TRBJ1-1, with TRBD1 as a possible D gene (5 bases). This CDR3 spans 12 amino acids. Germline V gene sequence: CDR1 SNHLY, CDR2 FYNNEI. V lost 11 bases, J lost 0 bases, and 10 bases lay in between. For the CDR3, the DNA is TGTGCCTGGACATTCATGAACACTGAAGCTTTCTTT. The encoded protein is CAWTFMNTEAFF.

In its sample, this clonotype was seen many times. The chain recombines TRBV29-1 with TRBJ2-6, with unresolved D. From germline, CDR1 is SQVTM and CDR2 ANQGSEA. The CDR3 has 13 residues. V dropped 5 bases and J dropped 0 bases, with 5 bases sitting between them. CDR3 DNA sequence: TGCAGCGTTCATCTCTCTGGGGCCAACGTCCTGACTTTC. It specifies CSVHLSGANVLTF.

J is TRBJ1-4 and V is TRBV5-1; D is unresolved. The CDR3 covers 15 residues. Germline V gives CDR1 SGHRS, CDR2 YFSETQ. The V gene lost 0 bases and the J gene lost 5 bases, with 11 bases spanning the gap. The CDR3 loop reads CASSLDRPSNEKLFF. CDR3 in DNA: TGCGCCAGCAGCTTGGATCGGCCTTCGAATGAAAAACTGTTTTTT.

CDR3 sequence reads: CASRPTGHNYGYTF. The CDR3 DNA reads TGTGCCAGCAGGCCTACGGGACACAACTATGGCTACACCTTC. J is TRBJ1-2 and V is TRBV6-1; a weak D match, TRBD1 (6 bases). Trimming left V 6 bases short and J 2 bases short, with 13 bases between. The germline V gene has CDR1 MNHNS and CDR2 SASEGT. The CDR3 is 14 residues long.

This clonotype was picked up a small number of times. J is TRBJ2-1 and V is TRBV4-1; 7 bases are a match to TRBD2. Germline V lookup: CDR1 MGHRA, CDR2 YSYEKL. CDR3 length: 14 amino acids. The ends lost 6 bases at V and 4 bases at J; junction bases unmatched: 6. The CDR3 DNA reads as TGCGCCAGCAGTCACCTGGGGGGGTACAATGAGCAGTTCTTC. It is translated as CASSHLGGYNEQFF.

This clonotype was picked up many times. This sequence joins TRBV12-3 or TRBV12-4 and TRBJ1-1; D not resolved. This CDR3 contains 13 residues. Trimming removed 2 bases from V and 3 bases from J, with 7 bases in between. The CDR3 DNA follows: TGTGCCAGCAGTTTACTTGGTTACACTGAAGCTTTCTTT. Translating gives CASSLLGYTEAFF.

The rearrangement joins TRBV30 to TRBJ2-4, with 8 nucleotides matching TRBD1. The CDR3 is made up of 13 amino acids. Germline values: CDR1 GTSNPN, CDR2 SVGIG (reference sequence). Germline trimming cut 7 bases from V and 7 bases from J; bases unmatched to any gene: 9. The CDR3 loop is CAYSFTGGNIQYF. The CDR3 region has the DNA TGTGCCTACTCATTCACAGGGGGGAACATTCAGTACTTC.

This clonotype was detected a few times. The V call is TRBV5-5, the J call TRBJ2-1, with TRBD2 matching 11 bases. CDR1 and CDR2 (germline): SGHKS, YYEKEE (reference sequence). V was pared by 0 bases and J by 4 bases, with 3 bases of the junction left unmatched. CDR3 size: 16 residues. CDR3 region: CASSLVSGRAYNEQFF. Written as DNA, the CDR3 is TGTGCCAGCAGCTTGGTTAGCGGGAGGGCTTACAATGAGCAGTTCTTC.

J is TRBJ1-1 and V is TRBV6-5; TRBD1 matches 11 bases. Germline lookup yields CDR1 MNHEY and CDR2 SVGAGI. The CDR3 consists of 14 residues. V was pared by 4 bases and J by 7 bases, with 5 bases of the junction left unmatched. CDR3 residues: CASSFGQGADEAFF. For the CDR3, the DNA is TGTGCCAGCAGTTTCGGACAGGGGGCAGATGAAGCTTTCTTT.

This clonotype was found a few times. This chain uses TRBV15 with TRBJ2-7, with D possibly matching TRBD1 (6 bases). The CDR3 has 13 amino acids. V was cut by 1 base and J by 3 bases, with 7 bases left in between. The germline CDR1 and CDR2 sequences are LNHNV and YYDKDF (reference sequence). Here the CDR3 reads CATSRVRGYEQYF. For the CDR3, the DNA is TGTGCCACCAGCAGAGTCAGGGGCTACGAGCAGTACTTC.

The CDR3 bases are TGTGCCAGCAGCCGGGACGCCGGGGAGCTGTTTTTT. It is translated as CASSRDAGELFF. The chain uses TRBV12-3 or TRBV12-4 and TRBJ2-2, with D perhaps TRBD1 or TRBD2 (5 bases each). V was trimmed by 6 bases and J by 6 bases, leaving 8 bases between them. This CDR3 spans 12 amino acids.

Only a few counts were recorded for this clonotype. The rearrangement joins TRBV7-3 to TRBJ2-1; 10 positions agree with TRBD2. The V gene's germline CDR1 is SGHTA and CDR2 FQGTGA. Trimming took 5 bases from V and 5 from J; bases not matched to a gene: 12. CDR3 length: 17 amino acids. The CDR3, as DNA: TGTGCCAGCAGCCCCTTACCGAGTAGCGGGAGGCACAATGAGCAGTTCTTC. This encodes CASSPLPSSGRHNEQFF.

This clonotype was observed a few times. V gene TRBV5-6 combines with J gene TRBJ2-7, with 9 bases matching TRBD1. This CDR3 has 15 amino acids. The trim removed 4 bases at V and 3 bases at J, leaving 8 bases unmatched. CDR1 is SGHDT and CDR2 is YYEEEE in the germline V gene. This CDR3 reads CASSPGTGQLYEQYF. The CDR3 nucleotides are TGTGCCAGCAGCCCGGGGACAGGGCAGCTCTACGAGCAGTACTTC.

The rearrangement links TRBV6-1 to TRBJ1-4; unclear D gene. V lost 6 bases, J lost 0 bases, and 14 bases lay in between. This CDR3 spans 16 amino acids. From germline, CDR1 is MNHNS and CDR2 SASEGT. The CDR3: CASRAGFKSTNEKLFF. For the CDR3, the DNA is TGTGCCAGCAGAGCTGGATTTAAATCAACTAATGAAAAACTGTTTTTT.

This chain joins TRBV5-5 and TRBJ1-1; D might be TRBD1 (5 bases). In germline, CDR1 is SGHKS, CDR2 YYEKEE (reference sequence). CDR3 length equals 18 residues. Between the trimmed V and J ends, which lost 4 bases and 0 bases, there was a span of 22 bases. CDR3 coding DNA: TGTGCCAGCAGCGGGGATTTCTCCGACAGAAGCATGAACACTGAAGCTTTCTTT. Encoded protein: CASSGDFSDRSMNTEAFF.

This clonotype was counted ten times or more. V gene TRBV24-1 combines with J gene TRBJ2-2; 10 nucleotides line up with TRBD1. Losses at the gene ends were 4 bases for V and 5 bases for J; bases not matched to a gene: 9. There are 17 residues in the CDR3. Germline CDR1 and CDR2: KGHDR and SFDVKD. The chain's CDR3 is CATSETPGTGVTGELFF. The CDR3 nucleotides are TGTGCCACCAGTGAAACCCCCGGGACAGGGGTGACCGGGGAGCTGTTTTTT.

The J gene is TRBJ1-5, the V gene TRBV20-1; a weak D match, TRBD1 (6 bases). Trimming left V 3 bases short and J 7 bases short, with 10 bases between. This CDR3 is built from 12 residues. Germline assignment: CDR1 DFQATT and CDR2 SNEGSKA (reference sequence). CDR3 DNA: TGCAGTGCTAGTAAGGGGGAGCAGCCCCAGCATTTT. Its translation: CSASKGEQPQHF.

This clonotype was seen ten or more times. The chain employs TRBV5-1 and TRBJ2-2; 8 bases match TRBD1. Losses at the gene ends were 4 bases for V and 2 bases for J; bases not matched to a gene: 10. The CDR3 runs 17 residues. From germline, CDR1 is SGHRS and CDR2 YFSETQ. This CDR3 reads CASSPTGQGTNTGELFF. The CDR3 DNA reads TGCGCCAGCAGCCCCACCGGACAGGGTACTAACACCGGGGAGCTGTTTTTT.

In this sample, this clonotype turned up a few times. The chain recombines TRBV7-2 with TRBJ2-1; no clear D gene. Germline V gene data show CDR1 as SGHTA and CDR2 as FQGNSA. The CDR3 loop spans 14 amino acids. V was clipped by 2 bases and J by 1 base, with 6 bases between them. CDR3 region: CASSLFSSYNEQFF. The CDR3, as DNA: TGTGCCAGCAGCTTATTTTCATCCTACAATGAGCAGTTCTTC.